This TCR beta chain was found in a study of cytotoxic CD8 clonotypes in ibrutinib-treated CLL. Germline V CDR1 and CDR2: SEHNR, FQNEAQ (reference sequence). Trimming at V came to 4 bases and at J to 1 base, leaving 4 bases not matched to a gene. This CDR3 has 16 amino acids. Clones were read by immunoSEQ multiplex PCR, and TCRdb kept only the in-frame ones, dropping some. This table holds approximately 26,000 clones, around 85% found once. Sequenced material: PBMCs, taken after 24 months of ibrutinib treatment. This clonotype originated in a human donor with chronic lymphocytic leukemia. The rearrangement links TRBV7-9 to TRBJ2-2, with TRBD2 matching 9 bases. This CDR3 is CASSYSGGRNTGELFF. The CDR3 DNA follows: TGTGCCAGCAGCTATAGCGGGGGACGGAACACCGGGGAGCTGTTTTTT.